These 10 T cell receptor beta chains originate from one sample sequenced in a study of Ad26.COV2.S vaccination and SARS-CoV-2 variants. Assay used: immunoSEQ multiplex PCR; TCRdb lists only in-frame clones, some missing. Of some 340,000 clones listed, roughly 80% are singletons. Treatment meaning: 15 to 20 received Ad26.COV2.S at low or high dose, single or two shots; roughly five received placebo; per-sample allocation not given. Samples came from day 63 after the first vaccine or placebo injection. Sequencing was performed on peripheral blood, taken in a trial of Ad26.COV2.S vaccine versus placebo. The receptor source for this set is a person aged 18 to 59 who received the Ad26.COV2.S COVID-19 vaccine or a placebo.

This chain uses TRBV4-1 with TRBJ1-3; a possible D gene is TRBD1 (5 bases). This CDR3 has 15 residues. Deletions cut 0 bases from V and 4 bases from J, with 10 bases between. Germline lookup yields CDR1 MGHRA and CDR2 YSYEKL. This chain's CDR3 is CASSQDRDFGNTIYF. CDR3 in DNA: TGCGCCAGCAGCCAAGACAGGGACTTCGGAAACACCATATATTTT.

The chain is built from TRBV19 and TRBJ1-2; no firm D call. In germline, CDR1 is LNHDA, CDR2 SQIVND (reference sequence). V gave up 7 bases and J gave up 1 base, with 16 bases separating them. This CDR3 has 15 amino acids. This chain's CDR3 is CASNIGGGLNYGYTF. In DNA, the CDR3 is TGTGCCAGTAACATTGGCGGAGGGCTTAACTATGGCTACACCTTC.

V is TRBV27 and J is TRBJ2-7; D perhaps matches TRBD1 (6 bases). Per the germline V gene, CDR1 is MNHEY and CDR2 is SMNVEV (reference sequence). The length of the CDR3 is 14 residues. V lost 4 bases and J 3 bases, leaving 13 bases between the germline ends. CDR3 DNA: TGTGCCAGCAGTTCCCACAGGGTCGGCTACGAGCAGTACTTC. Its protein is CASSSHRVGYEQYF.

The V gene is TRBV24-1, the J gene TRBJ2-7; TRBD1 agrees at 10 bases. Germline CDR1 reads KGHDR; CDR2 reads SFDVKD. The CDR3 runs 15 residues. After removal of 2 bases from V and 7 bases from J, the junction contained 7 bases not matched to a gene. The CDR3 coding sequence is TGTGCCACCAGTGATTCTCGACAGGGGGCGGGTGAGCAGTACTTC. It is translated as CATSDSRQGAGEQYF.

V and J are TRBV27 and TRBJ2-1, with 7 positions matching TRBD2. CDR1 and CDR2 (germline): MNHEY, SMNVEV (reference sequence). V dropped 9 bases and J dropped 4; count of bases not matched to a gene: 9. The CDR3 spans 14 residues. CDR3 sequence (DNA): TGTGCCAGTCAGGCGCGGGGGAAATACAATGAGCAGTTCTTC. Translation gives CASQARGKYNEQFF.

This clone was detected many times. The V call is TRBV7-9, the J call TRBJ2-7, with TRBD1 as a possible D gene (6 bases). The CDR3 sequence is 16 residues long. Germline V gene data show CDR1 as SEHNR and CDR2 as FQNEAQ (reference sequence). Trimming removed 5 bases from V and 2 bases from J, with 19 bases in between. CDR3 sequence: CASSPPTGNGAYEQYF. Written as DNA, the CDR3 is TGTGCCAGCAGCCCCCCGACAGGAAACGGGGCCTACGAGCAGTACTTC.

The chain's CDR3 is CASSLGGEQFF. CDR3 coding DNA: TGTGCCAGCAGCTTAGGAGGGGAGCAGTTCTTC. The chain combines TRBV7-2 with TRBJ2-1; tentative D call: TRBD2 (5 bases). The CDR3 spans 11 residues. Deletions cut 1 base from V and 10 bases from J, with 5 bases between. Germline V gene data show CDR1 as SGHTA and CDR2 as FQGNSA.

The V and J genes are TRBV6-6 and TRBJ1-6, with D maybe TRBD1 (5 bases). V shed 4 bases and J shed 8 bases, with 12 bases lying between them. The CDR3 loop spans 14 amino acids. The germline V gene has CDR1 MNHNY and CDR2 SVGAGI (reference sequence). This chain's CDR3 is CASSSRGVDSPLHF. The CDR3 DNA reads TGTGCCAGCAGTTCGCGAGGGGTAGATTCACCCCTCCACTTT.

The genes are TRBV6-5 and TRBJ2-1; 9 nucleotides line up with TRBD1. J gave up 6 bases and V 11 bases, and 11 bases lay outside the gene matches. CDR1 and CDR2 (germline): MNHEY, SVGAGI. The CDR3 is 14 amino acids. CDR3 sequence: CAVSRDRVRNEQFF. In nucleotides, the CDR3 is TGTGCCGTCAGCCGGGACAGGGTGCGCAATGAGCAGTTCTTC.

CDR3 DNA sequence: TGTGCCAGTAGTATAGGAAGGATGGTAAATTCACCCCTCCACTTT. Amino acid sequence: CASSIGRMVNSPLHF. The chain joins TRBV19 to TRBJ1-6; no reliable D call. Germline V CDR1 and CDR2: LNHDA, SQIVND (reference sequence). V dropped 1 base and J dropped 7 bases, with 11 bases sitting between them. The CDR3 consists of 15 residues. Variable domain in full (rest from reference TRBV19 and TRBJ1-6): DGGITQSPKYLFRKEGQNVTLSCEQNLNHDAMYWYRQDPGQGLRLIYYSQIVNDFQKGDIAEGYSVSREKKESFPLTVTSAQKNPTAFYLCASSIGRMVNSPLHFGNGTRLTVT.